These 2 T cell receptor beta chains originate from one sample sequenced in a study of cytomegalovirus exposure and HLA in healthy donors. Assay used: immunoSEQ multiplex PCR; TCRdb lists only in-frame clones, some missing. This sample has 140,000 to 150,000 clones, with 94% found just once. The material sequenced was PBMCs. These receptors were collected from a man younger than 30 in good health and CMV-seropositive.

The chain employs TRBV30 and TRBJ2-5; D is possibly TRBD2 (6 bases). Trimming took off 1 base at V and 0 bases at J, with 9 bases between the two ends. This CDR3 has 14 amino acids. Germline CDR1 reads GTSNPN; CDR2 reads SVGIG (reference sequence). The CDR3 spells CAWSGRGNQETQYF. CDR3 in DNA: TGTGCCTGGAGTGGGCGGGGAAACCAAGAGACCCAGTACTTC.

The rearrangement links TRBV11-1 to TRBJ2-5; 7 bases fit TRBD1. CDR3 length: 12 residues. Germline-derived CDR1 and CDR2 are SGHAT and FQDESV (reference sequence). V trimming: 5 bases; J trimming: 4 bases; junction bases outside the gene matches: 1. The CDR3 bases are TGTGCCAGCAGCCACAGGGGAGAGACCCAGTACTTC. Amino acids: CASSHRGETQYF.